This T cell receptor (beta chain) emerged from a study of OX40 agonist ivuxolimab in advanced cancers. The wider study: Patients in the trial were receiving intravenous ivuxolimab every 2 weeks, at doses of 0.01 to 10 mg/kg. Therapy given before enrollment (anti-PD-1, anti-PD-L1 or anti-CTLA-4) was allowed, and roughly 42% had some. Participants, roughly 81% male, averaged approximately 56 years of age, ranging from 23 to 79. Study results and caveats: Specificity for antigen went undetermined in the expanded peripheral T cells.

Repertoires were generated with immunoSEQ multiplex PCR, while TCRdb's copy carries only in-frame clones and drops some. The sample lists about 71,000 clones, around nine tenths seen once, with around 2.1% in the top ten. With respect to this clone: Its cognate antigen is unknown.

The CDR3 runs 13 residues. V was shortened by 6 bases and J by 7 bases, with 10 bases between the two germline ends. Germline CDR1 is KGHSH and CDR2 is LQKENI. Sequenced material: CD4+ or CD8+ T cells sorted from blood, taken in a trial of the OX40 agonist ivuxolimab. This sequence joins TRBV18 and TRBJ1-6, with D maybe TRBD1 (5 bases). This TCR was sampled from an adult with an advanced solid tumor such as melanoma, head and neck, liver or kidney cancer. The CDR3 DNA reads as TGTGCCAGCTCTGAGGGGCTGAATTCACCCCTCCACTTT. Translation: CASSEGLNSPLHF.